Below, 13 T cell receptor beta chains from the same sample are listed, as sequenced in a study of shared clonotypes between healthy human individuals. Measured with immunoSEQ multiplex PCR; TCRdb has only the in-frame clones, and not every one. Among some 1.5 million clones, 95% to 99% were seen once, and the ten largest hold 0.4% to 0.55%. Sequences were obtained from naive CD4+ T cells sorted from blood. This sample's subset: CD45RA+ positively selected. All receptors come from a man aged 25 to 40 in good health.

The rearrangement uses TRBV14 and TRBJ2-5, with D maybe TRBD1 (6 bases). Per the germline V gene, CDR1 is SGHDN and CDR2 is FVKESK. The CDR3 is 15 residues long. The V gene lost 4 bases and the J gene lost 5 bases, with 17 bases spanning the gap. The CDR3 here is CASSRVRGLWETQYF. CDR3 sequence (DNA): TGTGCCAGCAGCCGAGTCAGGGGTTTATGGGAGACCCAGTACTTC.

The chain is built from TRBV27 and TRBJ1-2; weak D call: TRBD1 (6 bases). Germline lookup yields CDR1 MNHEY and CDR2 SMNVEV (reference sequence). V was cut by 5 bases and J by 6 bases, with 16 bases left in between. This CDR3 contains 14 residues. CDR3 DNA sequence: TGTGCCAGCAGTGGCGGGACAAAAAACAATGGCTACACCTTC. Translating it yields CASSGGTKNNGYTF.

The chain couples TRBV13 to TRBJ2-5; D is perhaps TRBD1 (5 bases). Germline-derived CDR1 and CDR2 are PRHDT and FYEKMQ (reference sequence). The CDR3 sequence is 15 residues long. Between the trimmed V and J ends, which lost 3 bases and 2 bases, there was a span of 13 bases. CDR3 region: CASSLTDTNQETQYF. CDR3 bases: TGTGCCAGCAGCTTGACGGACACAAATCAAGAGACCCAGTACTTC.

J is TRBJ2-3 and V is TRBV11-2; D remains ambiguous. From germline, CDR1 is SGHAT and CDR2 FQNNGV. The germline V and J ends were trimmed by 5 bases and 3 bases, with 12 bases remaining between them. CDR3 length equals 14 residues. In nucleotides, the CDR3 is TGTGCCAGCAGCGCCTTGGGTATTACAGATACGCAGTATTTT. This translates into CASSALGITDTQYF.

As regards this clone: Within the sample, other DNA sequences also encode this same CDR3. The chain carries TRBV28 and TRBJ1-1; no clear D. The CDR3 has 12 amino acids. The germline V gene encodes CDR1 MDHEN and CDR2 SYDVKM. Trimming took off 2 bases at V and 5 bases at J, with 6 bases between the two ends. The CDR3 sequence is CASSLRGTEAFF. The CDR3 DNA sequence: TGTGCCAGCAGTTTAAGAGGGACTGAAGCTTTCTTT.

The CDR3 loop is CASSFRDSLYEQYF. The DNA of the CDR3 is TGTGCCAGCAGCTTCCGGGACTCACTCTACGAGCAGTACTTC. The chain is built from TRBV7-9 and TRBJ2-7; D may be TRBD2 (6 bases). This CDR3 has 14 residues. Per the germline V gene, CDR1 is SEHNR and CDR2 is FQNEAQ (reference sequence). The V gene lost 3 bases and the J gene lost 3 bases, with 12 bases spanning the gap.

V usage is TRBV7-2 and J usage is TRBJ1-1; D is uncertain. Per germline, CDR1 SGHTA and CDR2 FQGNSA. V lost 1 base and J lost 0, with 3 bases in between. The CDR3 has 13 residues. The CDR3 DNA reads as TGTGCCAGCAGCTTAGAACTGAACACTGAAGCTTTCTTT. Its translation is CASSLELNTEAFF.

Points on this clone: At one boundary the junction diverges from the germline segment, which might be a read error. The rearrangement uses TRBV28 and TRBJ1-5; TRBD1 aligns across 10 bases. The CDR3 totals 14 residues. In germline, CDR1 is MDHEN, CDR2 SYDVKM. The CDR3 bases are TGTGCCAGCAGTCCCGGGACAGGGGCTAGGCGACTTCAATTT. It yields the protein CASSPGTGARRLQF.

The chain has TRBV18 and TRBJ2-3; tentative D call: TRBD2 (6 bases). The CDR3 is made up of 14 amino acids. Germline V gene lookup returns CDR1 KGHSH and CDR2 LQKENI. V was shortened by 6 bases and J by 0 bases, with 10 bases between the two germline ends. CDR3 protein: CASSLGLSTDTQYF. CDR3 sequence (DNA): TGTGCCAGCTCCCTGGGACTGAGCACAGATACGCAGTATTTT.

The CDR3 DNA sequence: TGTGCCAGCAGTTTATCCCCCCGGGACAGCAACAATGAGCAGTTCTTC. Translated: CASSLSPRDSNNEQFF. The chain couples TRBV27 to TRBJ2-1, with 7 nucleotides matching TRBD1. CDR1 is MNHEY and CDR2 is SMNVEV in the germline V gene (reference sequence). Germline trimming cut 0 bases from V and 5 bases from J; bases unmatched to any gene: 7. CDR3 length: 16 residues.

J is TRBJ2-1 and V is TRBV10-2; a possible D gene is TRBD1 (6 bases). CDR1 WSHSY and CDR2 SAAADI come from the germline V gene. V was pared by 3 bases and J by 5 bases, with 14 bases between. This CDR3 region has 15 residues. The CDR3 here is CASSDPRGRHNEQFF. For the CDR3, the DNA is TGCGCCAGCAGTGATCCCAGGGGTCGTCACAATGAGCAGTTCTTC.

The chain couples TRBV28 to TRBJ1-1; D is uncertain. The CDR3 consists of 14 residues. V lost 9 bases, J lost 1 base, and 15 bases lay in between. The germline V gene encodes CDR1 MDHEN and CDR2 SYDVKM. The CDR3 sequence is CASTEWQANTEAFF. DNA of the CDR3: TGTGCCAGTACCGAGTGGCAGGCGAACACTGAAGCTTTCTTT.

V is TRBV2 and J is TRBJ2-3; D unclear. The CDR3 is 15 amino acids. The ends were cut back, 6 bases at V and 2 bases at J, with 15 bases in the middle. Germline assignment: CDR1 SNHLY and CDR2 FYNNEI. CDR3 protein: CASRPSPSFTDTQYF. The CDR3 region has the DNA TGTGCCAGCAGACCTTCTCCTAGTTTCACAGATACGCAGTATTTT.